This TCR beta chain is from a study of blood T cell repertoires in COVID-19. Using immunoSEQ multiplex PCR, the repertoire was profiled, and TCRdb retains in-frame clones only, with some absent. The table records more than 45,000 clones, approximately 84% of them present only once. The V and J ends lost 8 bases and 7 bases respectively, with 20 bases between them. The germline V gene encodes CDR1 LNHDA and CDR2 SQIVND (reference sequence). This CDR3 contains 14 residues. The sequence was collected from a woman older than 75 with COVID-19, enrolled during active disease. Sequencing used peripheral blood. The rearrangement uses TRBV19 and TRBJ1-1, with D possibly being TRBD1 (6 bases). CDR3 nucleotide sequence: TGTGCCAGTCTAAGGGGGGGAATTGTTGATGAAGCTTTCTTT. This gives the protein CASLRGGIVDEAFF.